This TCR beta chain was sequenced in a study of response to subunit inactivated influenza vaccine. MiXCR, run by TCRdb on the RT-PCR reads, gives a single entry per CDR3 protein. The sample holds around 520,000 distinct CDR3 sequences, 12% seen once. Study results and caveats: Authors suggested each seasonal influenza vaccination recruits few new T cells.

Trimming shortened V by 6 bases and J by 3 bases, and 9 bases separated the two germline ends. From germline, CDR1 is MNHEY and CDR2 SVGAGI. CDR3 length: 12 residues. This clonotype was picked up many times. As yet, its antigen is unknown. The sample was PBMCs from blood, taken on the day of vaccination. The genes are TRBV6-5 and TRBJ2-7; D is possibly TRBD1 (6 bases). The clonotype comes from a man aged 50 to 60 who received an inactivated influenza vaccine. CDR3 amino acids: CASSSTGYEQYF. The CDR3 region has the DNA TGTGCCAGCAGCTCGACAGGCTACGAGCAGTACTTC.